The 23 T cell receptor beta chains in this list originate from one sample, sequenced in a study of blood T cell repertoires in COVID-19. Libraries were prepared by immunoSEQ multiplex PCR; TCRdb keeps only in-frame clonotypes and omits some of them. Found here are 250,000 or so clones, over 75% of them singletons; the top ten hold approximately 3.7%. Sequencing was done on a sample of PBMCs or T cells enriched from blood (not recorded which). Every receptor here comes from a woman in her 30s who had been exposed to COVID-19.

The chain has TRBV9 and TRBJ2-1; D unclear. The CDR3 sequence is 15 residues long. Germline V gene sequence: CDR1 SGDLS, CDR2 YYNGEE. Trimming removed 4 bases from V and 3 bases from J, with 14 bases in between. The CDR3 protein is CASSPQSINYNEQFF. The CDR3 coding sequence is TGTGCCAGCAGCCCCCAGTCGATTAACTACAATGAGCAGTTCTTC.

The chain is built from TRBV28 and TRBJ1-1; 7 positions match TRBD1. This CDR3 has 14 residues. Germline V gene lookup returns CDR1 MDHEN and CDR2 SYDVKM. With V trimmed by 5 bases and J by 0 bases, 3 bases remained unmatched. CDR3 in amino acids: CASSQRGLNTEAFF. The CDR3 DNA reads TGTGCCAGCAGTCAGAGGGGGCTGAACACTGAAGCTTTCTTT.

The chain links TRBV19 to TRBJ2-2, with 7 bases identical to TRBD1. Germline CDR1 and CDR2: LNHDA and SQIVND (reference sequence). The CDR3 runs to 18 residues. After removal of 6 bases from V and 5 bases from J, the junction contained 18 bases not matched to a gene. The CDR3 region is CASSRRVRDRVQTGELFF. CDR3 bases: TGTGCCAGTAGCCGGCGTGTGCGAGACAGGGTACAGACCGGGGAGCTGTTTTTT.

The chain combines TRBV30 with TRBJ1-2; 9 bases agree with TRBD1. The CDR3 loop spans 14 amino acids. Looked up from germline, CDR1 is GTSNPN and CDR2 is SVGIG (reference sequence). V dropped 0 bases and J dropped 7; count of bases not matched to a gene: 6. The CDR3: CAWSVLTGQGGYTF. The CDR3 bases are TGTGCCTGGAGTGTACTGACGGGACAGGGTGGCTACACCTTC.

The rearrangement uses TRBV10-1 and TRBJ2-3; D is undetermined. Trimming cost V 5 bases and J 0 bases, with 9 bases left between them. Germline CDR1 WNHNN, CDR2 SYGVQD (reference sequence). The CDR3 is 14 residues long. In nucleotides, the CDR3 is TGCGCCAGCAGTTATACACCTAGCACAGATACGCAGTATTTT. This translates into CASSYTPSTDTQYF.

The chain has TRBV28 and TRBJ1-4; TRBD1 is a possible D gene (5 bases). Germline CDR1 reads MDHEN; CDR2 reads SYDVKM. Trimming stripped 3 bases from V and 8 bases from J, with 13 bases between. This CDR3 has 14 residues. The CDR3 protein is CASSLVGEDEKLFF. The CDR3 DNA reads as TGTGCCAGCAGTTTGGTAGGGGAAGACGAAAAACTGTTTTTT.

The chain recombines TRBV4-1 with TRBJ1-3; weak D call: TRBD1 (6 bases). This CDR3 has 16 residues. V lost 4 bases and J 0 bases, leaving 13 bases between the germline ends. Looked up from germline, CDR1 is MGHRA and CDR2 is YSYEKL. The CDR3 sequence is CASSPTGSVSGNTIYF. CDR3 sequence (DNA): TGCGCCAGCAGCCCGACAGGCTCCGTCTCTGGAAACACCATATATTTT.

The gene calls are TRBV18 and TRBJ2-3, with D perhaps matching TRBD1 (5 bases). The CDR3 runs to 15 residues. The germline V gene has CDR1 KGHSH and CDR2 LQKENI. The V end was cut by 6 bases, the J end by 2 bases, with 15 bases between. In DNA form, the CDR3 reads TGTGCCAGCTCTCAGGGCCCAGGCTACACAGATACGCAGTATTTT. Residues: CASSQGPGYTDTQYF.

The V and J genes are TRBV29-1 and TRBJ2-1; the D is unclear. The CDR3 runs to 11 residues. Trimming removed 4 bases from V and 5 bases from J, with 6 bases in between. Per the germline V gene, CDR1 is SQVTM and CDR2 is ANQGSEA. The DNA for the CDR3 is TGCAGCGTTGCCCGAGACAATGAGCAGTTCTTC. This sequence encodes CSVARDNEQFF.

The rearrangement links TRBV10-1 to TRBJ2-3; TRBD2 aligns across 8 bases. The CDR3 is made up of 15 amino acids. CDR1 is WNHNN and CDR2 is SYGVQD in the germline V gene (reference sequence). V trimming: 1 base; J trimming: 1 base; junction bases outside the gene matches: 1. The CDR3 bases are TGCGCCAGCAGTGAGTTACTAGCGGGCACAGATACGCAGTATTTT. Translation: CASSELLAGTDTQYF.

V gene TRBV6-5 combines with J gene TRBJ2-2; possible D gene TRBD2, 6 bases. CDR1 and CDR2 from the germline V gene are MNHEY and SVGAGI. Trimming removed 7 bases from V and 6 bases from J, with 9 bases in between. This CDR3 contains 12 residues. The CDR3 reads CASTSGAGELFF. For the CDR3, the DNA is TGTGCCAGCACCTCGGGAGCCGGGGAGCTGTTTTTT.

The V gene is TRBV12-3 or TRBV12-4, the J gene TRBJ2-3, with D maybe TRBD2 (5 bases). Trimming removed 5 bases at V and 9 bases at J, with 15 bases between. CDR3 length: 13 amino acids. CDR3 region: CASSPRLGGTQYF. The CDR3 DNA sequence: TGTGCCAGCAGTCCACGCCTTGGAGGAACGCAGTATTTT.

In nucleotides, the CDR3 is TGTGCCATCGGTACAAACACTGAAGCTTTCTTT. Translation: CAIGTNTEAFF. The chain is built from TRBV10-3 and TRBJ1-1; D unclear. Germline CDR1 ENHRY, CDR2 SYGVKD. The CDR3 contains 11 residues. V was pared by 8 bases and J by 2 bases, with 6 bases between.

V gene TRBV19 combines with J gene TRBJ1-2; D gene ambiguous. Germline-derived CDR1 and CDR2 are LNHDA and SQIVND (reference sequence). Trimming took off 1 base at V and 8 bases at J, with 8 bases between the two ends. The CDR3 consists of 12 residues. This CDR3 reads CASSIGQYGYTF. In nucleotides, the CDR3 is TGTGCCAGTAGTATAGGGCAGTACGGCTACACCTTC.

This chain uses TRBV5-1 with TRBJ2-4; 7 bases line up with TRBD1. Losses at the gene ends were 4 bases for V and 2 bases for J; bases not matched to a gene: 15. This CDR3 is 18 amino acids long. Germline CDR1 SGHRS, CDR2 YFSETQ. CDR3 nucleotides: TGCGCCAGCAGCCCAACGACCACAGACAGGGTGACCAAAAACATTCAGTACTTC. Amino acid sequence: CASSPTTTDRVTKNIQYF.

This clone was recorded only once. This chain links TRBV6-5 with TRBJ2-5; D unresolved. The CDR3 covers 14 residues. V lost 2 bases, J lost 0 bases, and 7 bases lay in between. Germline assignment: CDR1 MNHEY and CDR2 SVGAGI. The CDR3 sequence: CASSYDRYQETQYF. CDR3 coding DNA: TGTGCCAGCAGTTACGATCGGTACCAAGAGACCCAGTACTTC.

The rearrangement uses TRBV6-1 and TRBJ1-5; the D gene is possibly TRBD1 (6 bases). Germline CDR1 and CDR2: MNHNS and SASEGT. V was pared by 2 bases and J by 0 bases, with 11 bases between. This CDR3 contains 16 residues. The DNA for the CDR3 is TGTGCCAGCAGTGAATACCAGGGGTCTAGCAATCAGCCCCAGCATTTT. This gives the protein CASSEYQGSSNQPQHF.

The CDR3 DNA follows: TGTGCCAGCCGACAGGGGACAGGGCGGACCGGGGAGCTGTTTTTT. This encodes CASRQGTGRTGELFF. The chain has TRBV18 and TRBJ2-2, with 9 bases lining up with TRBD1. Looked up from germline, CDR1 is KGHSH and CDR2 is LQKENI. V trimming: 8 bases; J trimming: 5 bases; junction bases outside the gene matches: 9. CDR3 size: 15 residues.

CDR3 sequence (DNA): TGTGCCAGCAGTCCACAGGGTGATGGCTACACCTTC. It codes for CASSPQGDGYTF. The chain has TRBV2 and TRBJ1-2, with a tentative D call TRBD1 (6 bases). The V end was cut by 5 bases, the J end by 6 bases, with 10 bases between. Germline CDR1 SNHLY, CDR2 FYNNEI. The CDR3 is made up of 12 amino acids.

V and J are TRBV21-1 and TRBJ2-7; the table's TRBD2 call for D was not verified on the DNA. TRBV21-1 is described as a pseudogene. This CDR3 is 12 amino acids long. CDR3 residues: CASSKYTYEQYF. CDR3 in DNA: TGTGCCAGCAGCAAATATACCTACGAGCAGTACTTC.

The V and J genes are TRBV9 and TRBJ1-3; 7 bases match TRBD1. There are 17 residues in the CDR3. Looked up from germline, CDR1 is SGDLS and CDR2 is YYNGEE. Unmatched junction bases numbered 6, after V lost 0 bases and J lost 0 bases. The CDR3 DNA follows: TGTGCCAGCAGCGTAGGGGCAGGGGGGTACTCTGGAAACACCATATATTTT. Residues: CASSVGAGGYSGNTIYF.

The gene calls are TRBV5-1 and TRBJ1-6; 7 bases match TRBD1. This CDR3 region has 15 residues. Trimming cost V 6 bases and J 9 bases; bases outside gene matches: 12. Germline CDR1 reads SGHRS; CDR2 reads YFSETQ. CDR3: CASTVEGTELSPLHF. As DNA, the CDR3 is TGCGCCAGCACCGTGGAGGGGACAGAACTTTCACCCCTCCACTTT. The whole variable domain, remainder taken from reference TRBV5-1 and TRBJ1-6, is KAGVTQTPRYLIKTRGQQVTLSCSPISGHRSVSWYQQTPGQGLQFLFEYFSETQRNKGNFPGRFSGRQFSNSRSEMNVSTLELGDSALYLCASTVEGTELSPLHFGNGTRLTVT.

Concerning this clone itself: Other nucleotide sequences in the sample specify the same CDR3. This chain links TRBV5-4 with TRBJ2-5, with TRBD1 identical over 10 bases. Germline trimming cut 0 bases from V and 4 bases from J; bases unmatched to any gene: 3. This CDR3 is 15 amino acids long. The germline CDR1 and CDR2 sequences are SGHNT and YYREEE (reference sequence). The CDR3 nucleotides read TGTGCCAGCAGCTTGGGGGACAGGGGTCGAGAGACCCAGTACTTC. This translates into CASSLGDRGRETQYF. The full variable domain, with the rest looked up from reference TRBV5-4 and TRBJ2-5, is ETGVTQSPTHLIKTRGQQVTLRCSSQSGHNTVSWYQQALGQGPQFIFQYYREEENGRGNFPPRFSGLQFPNYSSELNVNALELDDSALYLCASSLGDRGRETQYFGPGTRLLVL.